The T cell receptor (beta chain) under discussion was sequenced for a study of cytomegalovirus exposure and HLA in healthy donors. Study information: Out of 398 genotyped donors, about 81% belonged to the Caucasian-associated ancestry cluster.

J gave up 1 base and V 1 base, and 7 bases lay outside the gene matches. Germline V CDR1 and CDR2: SQVTM, ANQGSEA. There are 15 residues in the CDR3. Comment on this clone: As yet, its antigen is unknown.

General study results and limits: Analysis was carried out at a later point, and it linked a missense DCLRE1C variant to TCR beta V- and J-gene trimming.

Vbeta (60) and Jbeta (13) primers were used in the PCR. Sequencing used immunoSEQ multiplex PCR; TCRdb keeps in-frame clones, though not all of them. Here the sample spans 13,000 to 15,000 clones, about 60% being singletons. The TCR sequence derives from a woman between 50 and 59 years old in good health and CMV-seropositive. Sequenced: PBMCs. The gene calls are TRBV29-1 and TRBJ2-7; 7 nucleotides align to TRBD2. CDR3 nucleotide sequence: TGCAGCGTTGAAGGAGTGGCGCGGGAGTCCTACGAGCAGTACTTC. Translation gives CSVEGVARESYEQYF.